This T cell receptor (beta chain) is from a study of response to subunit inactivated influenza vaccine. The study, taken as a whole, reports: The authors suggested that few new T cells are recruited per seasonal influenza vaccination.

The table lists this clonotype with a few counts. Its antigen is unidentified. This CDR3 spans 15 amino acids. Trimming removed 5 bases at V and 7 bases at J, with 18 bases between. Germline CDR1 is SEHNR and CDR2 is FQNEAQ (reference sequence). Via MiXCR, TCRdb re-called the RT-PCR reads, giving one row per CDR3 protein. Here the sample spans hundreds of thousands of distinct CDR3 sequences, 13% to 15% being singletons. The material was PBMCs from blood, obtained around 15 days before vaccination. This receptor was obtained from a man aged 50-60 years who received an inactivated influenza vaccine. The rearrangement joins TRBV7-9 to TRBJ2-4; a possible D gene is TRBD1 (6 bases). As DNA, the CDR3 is TGTGCCAGCAGCCGAGCAGACAGGTTTTTTAACATTCAGTACTTC. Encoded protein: CASSRADRFFNIQYF.